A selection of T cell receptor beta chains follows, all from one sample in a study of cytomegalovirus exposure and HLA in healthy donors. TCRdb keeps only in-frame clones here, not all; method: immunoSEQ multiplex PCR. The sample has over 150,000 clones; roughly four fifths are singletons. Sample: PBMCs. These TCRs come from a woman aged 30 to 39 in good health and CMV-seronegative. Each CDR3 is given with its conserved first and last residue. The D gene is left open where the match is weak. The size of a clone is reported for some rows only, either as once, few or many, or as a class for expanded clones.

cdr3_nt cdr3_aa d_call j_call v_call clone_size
TGTGCCAGCACCCCCAAAGCTAGCGGAAGTACCACAGATACGCAGTATTTT CASTPKASGSTTDTQYF TRBD2 TRBJ2-3 TRBV7-8 few
TGTGCCACCCAGCCAGGGTTTCTCTACGAGCAGTACTTC CATQPGFLYEQYF . TRBJ2-7 TRBV6-6 .
TGTGCCAGCAGTTCCCTCGAGGGAGGGAAATACGAGCAGTACTTC CASSSLEGGKYEQYF TRBD2 TRBJ2-7 TRBV27 .
TGTGCCAGCTCACCAAGGCAGGGTCCAACTAATGAAAAACTGTTTTTT CASSPRQGPTNEKLFF . TRBJ1-4 TRBV18 .
TGTGCCAGCAGCCCTCAAGGGGGCAGCACAGATACGCAGTATTTT CASSPQGGSTDTQYF TRBD1 TRBJ2-3 TRBV7-9 .
TGCAGCGTTGAACAGGGGGCCACCTACGAGCAGTACTTC CSVEQGATYEQYF TRBD1 TRBJ2-7 TRBV29-1 .
TGTGCCAGCTCACCCGAAAAGCAGGGGACCGGAAATCAGCCCCAGCATTTT CASSPEKQGTGNQPQHF . TRBJ1-5 TRBV18 .
TGTGCCAGCAGCTTAGATTTACTAGCGGGGGGCACAGATACGCAGTATTTT CASSLDLLAGGTDTQYF TRBD2 TRBJ2-3 TRBV11-2 .
TGCGCCAGCAGCCGAGGACTAGCGGGTAGCACAGATACGCAGTATTTT CASSRGLAGSTDTQYF TRBD2 TRBJ2-3 TRBV4-3 .
TGTGCCAGCAGCGGACAGGGGCTGTACGAGCAGTACTTC CASSGQGLYEQYF TRBD1 TRBJ2-7 TRBV6-6 .
TGCGCCAGCAGTCGCAGGGGGGCAGAGACCCAGTACTTC CASSRRGAETQYF . TRBJ2-5 TRBV5-1 .
TGCGCCAGCAGCCAGACAGCGGGGGGGCTAATTGGCACAGATACGCAGTATTTT CASSQTAGGLIGTDTQYF TRBD2 TRBJ2-3 TRBV4-1 .
TGTGCCAGCAGCGTAGGGCTAGCGGCCTACAATGAGCAGTTCTTC CASSVGLAAYNEQFF TRBD2 TRBJ2-1 TRBV9 .
TGTGCCAGTAAGTCCGGGGAATACGAGCAGTACTTC CASKSGEYEQYF . TRBJ2-7 TRBV19 .
TGTGCCAGCAGCCAGGCAGGCAATTCACCCCTCCACTTT CASSQAGNSPLHF . TRBJ1-6 TRBV14 .
TGTGCCAGCAGCTTTAAAACCGGGACAGGGGTCGAGCAGTACTTC CASSFKTGTGVEQYF TRBD1 TRBJ2-7 TRBV5-4 few
TGTGCCAGCAGCCAAATCCGGGACAGGGGGGACGAGCAGTACTTC CASSQIRDRGDEQYF TRBD1 TRBJ2-7 TRBV11-2 .
TGTGCCAGCAGCCCCGGACTAGCGGGAGGTATCGGGAATGAGCAGTTCTTC CASSPGLAGGIGNEQFF TRBD2 TRBJ2-1 TRBV7-6 .
TGTGCCAGCAGCCGACCGGGACAGTCTGGGGCCAACGGCCTGACTTTC CASSRPGQSGANGLTF TRBD1 TRBJ2-6 TRBV14 .
TGTGCCAGCAGTTTCGTAACTAGCGGGGATCCTACCACCTACAATGAGCAGTTCTTC CASSFVTSGDPTTYNEQFF TRBD2 TRBJ2-1 TRBV28 .
TGCAGCGTTGAAGTTGCGGGGGGGGCTGAAAAACTGTTTTTT CSVEVAGGAEKLFF . TRBJ1-4 TRBV29-1 .
TGTGCCAGCAGAACGGGATCGGAGAGCGGGAGTGGGGATACGCAGTATTTT CASRTGSESGSGDTQYF TRBD2 TRBJ2-3 TRBV5-6 .
TGTGCCAGCAGCTTGTTTGGGAGGGCGTTCAACAATGAGCAGTTCTTC CASSLFGRAFNNEQFF TRBD2 TRBJ2-1 TRBV7-9 .
TGTGCCAGCAGCGTTACTAGGAGCGGCACCGGGGAGCTGTTTTTT CASSVTRSGTGELFF . TRBJ2-2 TRBV9 .
TGTGCCAGCAGTTTATCCCGACTAGCGGGAGGGGAGGACATTCAGTACTTC CASSLSRLAGGEDIQYF TRBD2 TRBJ2-4 TRBV28 .
TGTGCCACCAGTTTCCAGGGGGCCCTTTACGAGCAGTACTTC CATSFQGALYEQYF TRBD1 TRBJ2-7 TRBV15 .
TGTGCCAGCAGTACGCACCGGACAGGTGTCCGGGGCACTGAAGCTTTCTTT CASSTHRTGVRGTEAFF TRBD1 TRBJ1-1 TRBV27 few
TGTGCCAGCAGCTTAGCGCCCAGGGTGGCTGAAGCTTTCTTT CASSLAPRVAEAFF . TRBJ1-1 TRBV7-8 .
TGTGCCAGCAGCGGGAGACAGGGGAACACTGAAGCTTTCTTT CASSGRQGNTEAFF TRBD1 TRBJ1-1 TRBV5-6 .
TGTGCCAGCAGCCAAGGGGACGGGAGGAGCACAGATACGCAGTATTTT CASSQGDGRSTDTQYF TRBD2 TRBJ2-3 TRBV4-2 .
TGTGCCAGCAGCTGGGGGCAGGGACAGGACTCCCAAGAGACCCAGTACTTC CASSWGQGQDSQETQYF TRBD1 TRBJ2-5 TRBV7-2 .
TGTGCCTGTTTCGGGGTGGGCTATGGCTACACCTTC CACFGVGYGYTF . TRBJ1-2 TRBV30 .
TGTGCCAGCAGTAAGGACATCTACGAGCAGTACTTC CASSKDIYEQYF . TRBJ2-7 TRBV6-5 once
TGTGCCACCAGCAGAGATCACGGGGGAGATACGCAGTATTTT CATSRDHGGDTQYF . TRBJ2-3 TRBV15 .
TGCGCCAGCAGCTGGGGGACAGGGCCTTCCGAAGCTTTCTTT CASSWGTGPSEAFF TRBD1 TRBJ1-1 TRBV5-1 .
TGTGCCAGCAGCGATGGGACAGGGACTGAAAGCTCCTACAATGAGCAGTTCTTC CASSDGTGTESSYNEQFF TRBD1 TRBJ2-1 TRBV2 .
TGTGCCAGCAGCCCTCCCCTACTAGGAGGGGCCGAAGATACGCAGTATTTT CASSPPLLGGAEDTQYF . TRBJ2-3 TRBV7-9 .
TGTGCCAGCAGTGTGGGACAGGGGTTTTCACCCCTCCACTTT CASSVGQGFSPLHF TRBD1 TRBJ1-6 TRBV25-1 .
TGCAGCGCTGTGACAGGGACGAACACTGAAGCTTTCTTT CSAVTGTNTEAFF TRBD1 TRBJ1-1 TRBV29-1 .
TGTGCCAGCAGCCCATCCGGCGGGACGCAAGCCTACGAGCAGTACTTC CASSPSGGTQAYEQYF . TRBJ2-7 TRBV5-6 .
TGCAGCGTCGCCTCGGGATCTAACTATGGCTACACCTTC CSVASGSNYGYTF . TRBJ1-2 TRBV29-1 few
TGTGCCAGCAGCCAAGATAGGGGGACTAGCGGACACAATGAGCAGTTCTTC CASSQDRGTSGHNEQFF TRBD2 TRBJ2-1 TRBV4-2 .
TGTGCCAGCAGTTCCGACAGGGGGCAAAGGGGCACTGAAGCTTTCTTT CASSSDRGQRGTEAFF TRBD1 TRBJ1-1 TRBV28 once
TGTGCCAGCAGCTTATTTGGACTAGGGGGAGTGCGCACCTACGAGCAGTACTTC CASSLFGLGGVRTYEQYF . TRBJ2-7 TRBV7-9 .
TGTGCCAGCAGTTCGGACAGGGGGGGTCCCGAGCAGTACTTC CASSSDRGGPEQYF TRBD1 TRBJ2-7 TRBV6-5 .
TGTGCCAGCAGCGTAGGGACAGGGGGCGCCGCGGGGGGCCCGACGGTTGCGGATACGCAGTATTTT CASSVGTGGAAGGPTVADTQYF TRBD1 TRBJ2-3 TRBV9 .
TGTGCCAGCAGTGAATTCGGGACTAGCGGGGATACCGGGGAGCTGTTTTTT CASSEFGTSGDTGELFF TRBD2 TRBJ2-2 TRBV2 .
TGTGCCAGCAGCGTAGACCCCGGTAGCTCCTACGAGCAGTACTTC CASSVDPGSSYEQYF . TRBJ2-7 TRBV9 once
TGTGCCAGCAGTTACTCAGGAGGCTCGGGGGAAAAACTGTTTTTT CASSYSGGSGEKLFF . TRBJ1-4 TRBV6-6 few
TGTGCCAGCAGTCAGGACAGGGGATGGGAGACCCAGTACTTC CASSQDRGWETQYF TRBD1 TRBJ2-5 TRBV2 .
TGTGCCAGCAGCAGAACAGGGGGCGACGAGCAGTACTTC CASSRTGGDEQYF TRBD1 TRBJ2-7 TRBV6-5 .
TGTGCCAGCAGCCATAGGACTAGCGGGAGCTACGAGCAGTACTTC CASSHRTSGSYEQYF TRBD2 TRBJ2-7 TRBV14 .
TGTGCCAGCAGTCCAACAGGGAGCACTGAAGCTTTCTTT CASSPTGSTEAFF . TRBJ1-1 TRBV9 .
TGTGCCAGCAGTGCACGGACTAGCGGGAGTGGAGATACGCAGTATTTT CASSARTSGSGDTQYF TRBD2 TRBJ2-3 TRBV27 .
TGTGCCAGCAGTTACGGACTAGCGCCCCTGGACCAGTACTTC CASSYGLAPLDQYF TRBD2 TRBJ2-5 TRBV6-5 .
TGTGCCAGCAGCTCAGGCAATCAGCCCCAGCATTTT CASSSGNQPQHF . TRBJ1-5 TRBV11-2 .
TGTGCCAGCAGTTTGGCCACTAGTCCGCCGGCCGAAGCTTTCTTT CASSLATSPPAEAFF . TRBJ1-1 TRBV28 .
TGCGCCAGCAGCTTGGATACAGGGTGGTCCGGGGAGCTGTTTTTT CASSLDTGWSGELFF . TRBJ2-2 TRBV5-1 .
TGTGCCAGTAGTATGTATCCCGTCTCTGGAAACACCATATATTTT CASSMYPVSGNTIYF . TRBJ1-3 TRBV19 few